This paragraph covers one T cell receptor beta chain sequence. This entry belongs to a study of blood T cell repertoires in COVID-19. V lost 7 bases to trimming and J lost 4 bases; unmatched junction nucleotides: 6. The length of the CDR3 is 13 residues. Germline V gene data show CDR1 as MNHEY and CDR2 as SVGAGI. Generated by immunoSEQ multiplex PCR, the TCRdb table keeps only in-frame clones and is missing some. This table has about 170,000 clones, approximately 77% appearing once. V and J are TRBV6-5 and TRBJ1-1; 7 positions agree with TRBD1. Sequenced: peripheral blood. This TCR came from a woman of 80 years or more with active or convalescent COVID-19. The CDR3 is CASTSTGTTEAFF. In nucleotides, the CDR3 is TGTGCCAGCACCTCGACAGGGACCACTGAAGCTTTCTTT.